This T cell receptor beta chain was sequenced during a study of T cell clones after liver transplantation. Study at large: Samples came from ITN030ST, which attempted immunosuppression withdrawal within 2 years of liver transplantation. Study results and caveats: In 5 of 8 subjects, circulating graft-donor-reactive CD4 TCRbeta sequences fell significantly after transplant.

Repertoires were generated with immunoSEQ multiplex PCR, while TCRdb's copy carries only in-frame clones and drops some. This table has about 71,000 clones, around 80% appearing once. Looked up from germline, CDR1 is SGHAT and CDR2 is FQNNGV. This CDR3 contains 13 residues. Trimming stripped 4 bases from V and 1 base from J, with 7 bases between. Of note for this clone: Its matching antigen is unknown.

Sequenced material: CD4+ T cells from blood, taken 12 months after liver transplant. This rearrangement joins TRBV11-2 to TRBJ1-2; a weak D match, TRBD1 (6 bases). The source of this sequence is a human patient who received a liver transplant. Part of the T cells may come from the graft donor. The CDR3, as DNA: TGTGCCAGCAGCTCAGGGGTTAACTATGGCTACACCTTC. As protein: CASSSGVNYGYTF.